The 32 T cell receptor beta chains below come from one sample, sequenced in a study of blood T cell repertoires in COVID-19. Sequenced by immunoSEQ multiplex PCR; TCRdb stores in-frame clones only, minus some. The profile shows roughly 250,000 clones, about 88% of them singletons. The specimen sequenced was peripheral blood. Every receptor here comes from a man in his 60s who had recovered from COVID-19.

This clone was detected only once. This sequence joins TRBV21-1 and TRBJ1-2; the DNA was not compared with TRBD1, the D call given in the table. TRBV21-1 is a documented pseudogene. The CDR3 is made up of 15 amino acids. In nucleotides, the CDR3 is TGTGCCAGCAGCAAATCCGTCAGGGGGCTTTTTGGCTACACCTTC. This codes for CASSKSVRGLFGYTF.

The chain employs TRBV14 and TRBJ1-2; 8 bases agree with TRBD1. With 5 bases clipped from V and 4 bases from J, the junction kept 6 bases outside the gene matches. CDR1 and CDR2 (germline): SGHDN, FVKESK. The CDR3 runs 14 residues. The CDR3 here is CASSYDRGGYGYTF. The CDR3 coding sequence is TGTGCCAGCAGCTACGACAGGGGTGGCTATGGCTACACCTTC.

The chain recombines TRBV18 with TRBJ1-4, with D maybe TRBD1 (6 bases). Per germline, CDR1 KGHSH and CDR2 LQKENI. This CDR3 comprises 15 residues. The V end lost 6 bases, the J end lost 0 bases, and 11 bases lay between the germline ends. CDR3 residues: CASSERQATNEKLFF. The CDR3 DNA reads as TGTGCCAGCTCGGAGAGACAGGCAACTAATGAAAAACTGTTTTTT.

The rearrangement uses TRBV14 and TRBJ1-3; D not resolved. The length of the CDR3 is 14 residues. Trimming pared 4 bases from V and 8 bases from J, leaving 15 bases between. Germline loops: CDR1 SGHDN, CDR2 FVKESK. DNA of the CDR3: TGTGCCAGCAGCCTAGAGTCAGGCGTGTACACCATATATTTT. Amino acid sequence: CASSLESGVYTIYF.

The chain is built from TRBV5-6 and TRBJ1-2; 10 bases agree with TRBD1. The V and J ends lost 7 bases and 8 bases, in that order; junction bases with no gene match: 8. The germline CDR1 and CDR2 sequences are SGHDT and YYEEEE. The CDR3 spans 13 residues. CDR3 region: CASSGQGNWGYTF. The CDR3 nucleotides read TGTGCCAGCTCGGGACAGGGGAACTGGGGCTACACCTTC.

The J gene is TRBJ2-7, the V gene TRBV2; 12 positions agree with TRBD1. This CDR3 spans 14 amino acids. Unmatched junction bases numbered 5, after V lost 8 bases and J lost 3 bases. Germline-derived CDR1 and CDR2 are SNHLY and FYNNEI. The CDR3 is CASVGTGGFYEQYF. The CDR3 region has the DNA TGTGCCAGCGTAGGGACAGGGGGCTTCTACGAGCAGTACTTC.

The CDR3 DNA sequence: TGTGCCAGCAGCTTGGCTGTTGCGTACTACGAGCAGTACTTC. This translates into CASSLAVAYYEQYF. The chain carries TRBV5-5 and TRBJ2-7; the D is unclear. CDR3 length: 14 amino acids. With 0 bases removed from V and 3 bases from J, the gap between germline ends came to 10 bases. The germline gives CDR1 SGHKS, CDR2 YYEKEE (reference sequence).

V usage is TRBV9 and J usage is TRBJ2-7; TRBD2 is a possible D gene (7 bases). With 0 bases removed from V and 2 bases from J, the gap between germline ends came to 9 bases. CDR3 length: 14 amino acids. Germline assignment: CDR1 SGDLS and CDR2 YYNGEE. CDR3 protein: CASSVGGGAYEQYF. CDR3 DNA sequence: TGTGCCAGCAGCGTAGGAGGGGGGGCCTACGAGCAGTACTTC.

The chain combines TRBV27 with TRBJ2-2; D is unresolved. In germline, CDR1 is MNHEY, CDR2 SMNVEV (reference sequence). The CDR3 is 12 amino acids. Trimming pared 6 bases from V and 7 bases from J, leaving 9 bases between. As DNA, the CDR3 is TGTGCCAGCAGACCTCGCGGCGGGGAGCTGTTTTTT. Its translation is CASRPRGGELFF.

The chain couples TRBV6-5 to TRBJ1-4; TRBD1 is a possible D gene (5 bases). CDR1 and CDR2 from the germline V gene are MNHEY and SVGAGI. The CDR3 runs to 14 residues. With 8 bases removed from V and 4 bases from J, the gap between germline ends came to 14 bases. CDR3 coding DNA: TGTGCCAGCGGTTTACGGGGGAATAATGAAAAACTGTTTTTT. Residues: CASGLRGNNEKLFF.

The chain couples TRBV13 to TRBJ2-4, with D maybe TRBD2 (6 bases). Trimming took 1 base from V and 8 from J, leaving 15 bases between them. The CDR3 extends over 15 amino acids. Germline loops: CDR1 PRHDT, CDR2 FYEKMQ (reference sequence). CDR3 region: CASSLATGDRDIQYF. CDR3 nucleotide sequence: TGTGCCAGCAGCTTAGCCACGGGGGATAGGGACATTCAGTACTTC.

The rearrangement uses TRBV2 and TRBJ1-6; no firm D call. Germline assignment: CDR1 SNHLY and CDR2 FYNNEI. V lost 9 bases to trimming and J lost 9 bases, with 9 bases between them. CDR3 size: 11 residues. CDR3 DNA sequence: TGTGCCAGTTCAATTTTTTCACCCCTCCACTTT. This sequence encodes CASSIFSPLHF.

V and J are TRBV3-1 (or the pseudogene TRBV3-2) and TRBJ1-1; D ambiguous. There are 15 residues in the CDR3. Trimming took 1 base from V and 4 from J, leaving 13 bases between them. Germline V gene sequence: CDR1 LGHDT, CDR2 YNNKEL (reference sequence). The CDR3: CASSQGRRSGTEAFF. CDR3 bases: TGTGCCAGCAGCCAAGGGAGGCGGTCGGGCACTGAAGCTTTCTTT.

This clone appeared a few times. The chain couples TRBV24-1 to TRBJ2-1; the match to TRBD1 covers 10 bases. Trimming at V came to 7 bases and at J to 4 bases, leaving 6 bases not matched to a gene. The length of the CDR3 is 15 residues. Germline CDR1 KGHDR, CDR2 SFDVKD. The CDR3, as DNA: TGTGCCACCAGCTTGGGACAGGGGCGATACAATGAGCAGTTCTTC. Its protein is CATSLGQGRYNEQFF.

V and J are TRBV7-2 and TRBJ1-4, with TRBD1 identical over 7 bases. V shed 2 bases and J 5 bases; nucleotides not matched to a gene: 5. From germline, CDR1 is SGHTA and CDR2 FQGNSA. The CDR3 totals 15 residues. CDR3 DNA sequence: TGTGCCAGCAGCTTAATCAGGGGGTGGAATGAAAAACTGTTTTTT. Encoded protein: CASSLIRGWNEKLFF.

CDR3 in amino acids: CASSQSTGLAGTDTQYF. The CDR3 DNA follows: TGTGCCAGCAGCCAAAGTACTGGACTAGCGGGGACAGATACGCAGTATTTT. The V gene is TRBV3-1 (or the pseudogene TRBV3-2), the J gene TRBJ2-3, with TRBD2 matching 12 bases. In germline, CDR1 is LGHDT, CDR2 YNNKEL (reference sequence). This CDR3 is 17 amino acids long. V shed 2 bases, J shed 3 bases, and the junction held 6 bases outside the gene matches.

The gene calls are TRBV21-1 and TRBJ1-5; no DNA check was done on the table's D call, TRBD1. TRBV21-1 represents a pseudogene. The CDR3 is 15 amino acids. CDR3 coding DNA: TGTGCCAGCCCTCTTGGGGGACAGAAAAATCAGCCCCAGCATTTT. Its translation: CASPLGGQKNQPQHF.

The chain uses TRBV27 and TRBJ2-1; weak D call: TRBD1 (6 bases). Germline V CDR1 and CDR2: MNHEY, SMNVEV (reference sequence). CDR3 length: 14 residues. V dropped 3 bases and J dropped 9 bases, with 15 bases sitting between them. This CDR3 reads CASSFQGKLTEQFF. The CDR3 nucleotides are TGTGCCAGCAGTTTCCAGGGGAAACTCACTGAGCAGTTCTTC.

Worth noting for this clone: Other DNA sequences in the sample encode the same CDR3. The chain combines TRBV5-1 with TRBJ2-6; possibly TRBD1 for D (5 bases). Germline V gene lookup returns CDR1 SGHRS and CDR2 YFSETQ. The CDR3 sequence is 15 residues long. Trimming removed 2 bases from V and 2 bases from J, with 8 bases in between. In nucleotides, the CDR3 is TGCGCCAGCAGCTTAGAAGGGGCTGGGGCCAACGTCCTGACTTTC. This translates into CASSLEGAGANVLTF.

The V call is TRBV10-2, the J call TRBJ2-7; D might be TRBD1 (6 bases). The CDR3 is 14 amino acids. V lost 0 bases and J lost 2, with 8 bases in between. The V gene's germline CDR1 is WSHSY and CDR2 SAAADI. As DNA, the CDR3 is TGCGCCAGCAGTGAGTCAGGGGGAGCCTACGAGCAGTACTTC. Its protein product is CASSESGGAYEQYF.

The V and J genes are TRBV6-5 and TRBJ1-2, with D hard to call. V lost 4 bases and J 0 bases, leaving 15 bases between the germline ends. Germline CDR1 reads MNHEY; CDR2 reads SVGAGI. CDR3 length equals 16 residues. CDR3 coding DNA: TGTGCCAGCAGTTTACGTTCCGGGTTAGCTAACTATGGCTACACCTTC. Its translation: CASSLRSGLANYGYTF.

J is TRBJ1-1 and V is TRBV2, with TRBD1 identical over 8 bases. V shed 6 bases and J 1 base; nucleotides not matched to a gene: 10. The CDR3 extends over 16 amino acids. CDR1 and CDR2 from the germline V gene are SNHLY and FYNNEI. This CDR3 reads CASRPHADRENTEAFF. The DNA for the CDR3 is TGTGCCAGCAGGCCACACGCGGACAGGGAGAACACTGAAGCTTTCTTT.

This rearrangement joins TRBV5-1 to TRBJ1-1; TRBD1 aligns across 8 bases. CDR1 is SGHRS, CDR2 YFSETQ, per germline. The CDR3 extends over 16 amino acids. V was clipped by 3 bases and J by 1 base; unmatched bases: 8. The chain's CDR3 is CASSSRQGSGNTEAFF. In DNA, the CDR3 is TGCGCCAGCAGCTCCAGACAGGGGTCCGGGAACACTGAAGCTTTCTTT. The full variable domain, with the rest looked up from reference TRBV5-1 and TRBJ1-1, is KAGVTQTPRYLIKTRGQQVTLSCSPISGHRSVSWYQQTPGQGLQFLFEYFSETQRNKGNFPGRFSGRQFSNSRSEMNVSTLELGDSALYLCASSSRQGSGNTEAFFGQGTRLTVV.

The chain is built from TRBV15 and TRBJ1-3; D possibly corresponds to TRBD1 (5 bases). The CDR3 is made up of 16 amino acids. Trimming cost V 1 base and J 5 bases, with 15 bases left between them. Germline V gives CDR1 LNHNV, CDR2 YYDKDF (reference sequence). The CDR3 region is CATSRALLGARNTIYF. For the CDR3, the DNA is TGTGCCACCAGCAGAGCACTGCTAGGGGCCCGAAACACCATATATTTT.

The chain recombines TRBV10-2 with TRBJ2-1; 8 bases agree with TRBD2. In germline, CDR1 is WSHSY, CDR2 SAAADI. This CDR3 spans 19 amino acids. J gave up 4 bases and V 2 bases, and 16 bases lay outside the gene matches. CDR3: CASSEPPLRGGLPYNEQFF. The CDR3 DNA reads TGCGCCAGCAGTGAGCCACCTCTTCGGGGGGGACTCCCTTACAATGAGCAGTTCTTC.

CDR3 in DNA: TGTGCCAGCAGAAGGACTAGCGGGGGAACCGATACGCAGTATTTT. Protein: CASRRTSGGTDTQYF. This chain connects TRBV2 to TRBJ2-3; 13 bases are a match to TRBD2. The CDR3 loop spans 15 amino acids. Germline lookup yields CDR1 SNHLY and CDR2 FYNNEI. The V and J ends lost 6 bases and 6 bases, in that order; junction bases with no gene match: 6.

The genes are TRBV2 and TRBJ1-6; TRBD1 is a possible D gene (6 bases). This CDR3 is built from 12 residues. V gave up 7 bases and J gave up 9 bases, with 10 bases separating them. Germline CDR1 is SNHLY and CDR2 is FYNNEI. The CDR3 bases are TGTGCCAGCAACTCACAGGGTTCACCCCTCCACTTT. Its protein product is CASNSQGSPLHF. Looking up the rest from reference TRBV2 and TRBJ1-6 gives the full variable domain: EPEVTQTPSHQVTQMGQEVILRCVPISNHLYFYWYRQILGQKVEFLVSFYNNEISEKSEIFDDQFSVERPDGSNFTLKIRSTKLEDSAMYFCASNSQGSPLHFGNGTRLTVT.

In nucleotides, the CDR3 is TGCAGCGTTGAGCGGGGGTCGACAGCTTTCTTT. Residues: CSVERGSTAFF. The chain recombines TRBV29-1 with TRBJ1-1, with TRBD1 as a possible D gene (5 bases). V gave up 3 bases and J gave up 10 bases, with 12 bases separating them. The length of the CDR3 is 11 residues. CDR1 is SQVTM and CDR2 is ANQGSEA in the germline V gene.

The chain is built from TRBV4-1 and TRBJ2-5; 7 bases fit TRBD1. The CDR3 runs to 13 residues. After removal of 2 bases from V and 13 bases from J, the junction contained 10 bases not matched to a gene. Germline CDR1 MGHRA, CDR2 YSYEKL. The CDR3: CASSQLDSGQRYF. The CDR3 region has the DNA TGCGCCAGCAGCCAATTAGACTCGGGACAGAGGTACTTC.

For the CDR3, the DNA is TGTGCCAGCAGTGCCGGGACAAATTCTAATCAGCCCCAGCATTTT. As protein: CASSAGTNSNQPQHF. The chain carries TRBV2 and TRBJ1-5, with a weak D call TRBD1 (6 bases). The CDR3 is 15 amino acids. Per the germline V gene, CDR1 is SNHLY and CDR2 is FYNNEI. The V end was cut by 4 bases, the J end by 4 bases, with 14 bases between.

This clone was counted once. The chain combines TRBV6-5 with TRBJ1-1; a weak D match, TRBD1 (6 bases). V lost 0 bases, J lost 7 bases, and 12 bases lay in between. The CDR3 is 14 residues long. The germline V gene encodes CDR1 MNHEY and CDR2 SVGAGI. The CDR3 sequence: CASSYSGGLGEAFF. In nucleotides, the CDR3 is TGTGCCAGCAGTTACTCGGGGGGGCTCGGTGAAGCTTTCTTT.

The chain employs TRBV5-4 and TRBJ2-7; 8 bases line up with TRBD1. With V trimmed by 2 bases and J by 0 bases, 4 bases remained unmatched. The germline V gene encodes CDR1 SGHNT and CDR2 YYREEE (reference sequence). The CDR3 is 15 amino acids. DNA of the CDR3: TGTGCCAGCAGCTTACAGGGGGACCACTCCTACGAGCAGTACTTC. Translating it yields CASSLQGDHSYEQYF.